This TCR beta chain comes out of a study of blood T cell repertoires in COVID-19. About the research overall: PBMCs, B-cell-depleted T cells, or T cells were the source of the cDNA or gDNA that made up the material.

Germline CDR1 KGHSH, CDR2 LQKENI. The V segment lost 3 bases and the J segment 9 bases; nucleotides outside the gene matches: 1. CDR3 length: 13 amino acids. This clone was counted a single time. Source study methods: Using reference gene primer amplification, nucleated cell counts were estimated. Only in-frame clones appear in the TCRdb table, and some are missing; sequencing was by immunoSEQ multiplex PCR. V and J calls and clone size come straight from that table; D and trimming were deduced from the DNA. The repertoire has roughly 140,000 clones, 75% to 90% of them found once; the top ten carry around 2.5%.

Sequenced input: peripheral blood. The chain carries TRBV18 and TRBJ2-1, with TRBD1 matching 11 bases. The sequence derives from a woman in her seventies with acute or convalescent COVID-19. This CDR3 is CASSPGQGAEQFF. The CDR3 region has the DNA TGTGCCAGCTCACCCGGACAGGGGGCTGAGCAGTTCTTC.